Shown below are 32 T cell receptor beta chains from a single sample sequenced in a study of cytotoxic CD8 clonotypes in ibrutinib-treated CLL (dated by TCRdb to the early 2020s). To prepare the library, the immunoSEQ multiplex PCR assay was applied. TCRdb retrieved this table from immuneACCESS and kept in-frame rearrangements only. Not all clones are present; in checked studies, unresolved V genes account for under half, and no reason is known for the remainder. Recorded for this sample are 150,000 to 200,000 clones; approximately 90% of them occurred a single time. The ten largest clones add up to 3% of the sample. The sample's time point label is to be understood as: progressive disease on ibrutinib. The specimen comprised PBMCs, sampled at disease progression, from a patient treated with ibrutinib. All receptors derive from a human donor with chronic lymphocytic leukemia.

The chain carries TRBV27 and TRBJ1-4; D gene unclear. There are 14 residues in the CDR3. The V end was cut by 6 bases, the J end by 2 bases, with 10 bases between. Germline V gene data show CDR1 as MNHEY and CDR2 as SMNVEV (reference sequence). The DNA of the CDR3 is TGTGCCAGCAGCCGGACCGCGACTAATGAAAAACTGTTTTTT. It is translated as CASSRTATNEKLFF.

The rearrangement uses TRBV7-3 and TRBJ2-7, with 9 bases aligning to TRBD2. Germline CDR1 SGHTA, CDR2 FQGTGA. The junction had 6 bases not matched to a gene; V was cut back by 2 bases and J by 4 bases. This CDR3 contains 15 residues. CDR3 in amino acids: CASSLVGTSFYEQYF. The CDR3 DNA sequence: TGTGCCAGCAGCTTAGTGGGGACTAGCTTTTACGAGCAGTACTTC.

The rearrangement links TRBV11-2 to TRBJ1-3, with D unclear. V gave up 0 bases and J gave up 0 bases, with 3 bases separating them. The germline V gene has CDR1 SGHAT and CDR2 FQNNGV. The CDR3 runs 14 residues. The CDR3 protein is CASSLERSGNTIYF. CDR3 bases: TGTGCCAGCAGCTTAGAGCGCTCTGGAAACACCATATATTTT.

The rearrangement links TRBV5-1 to TRBJ2-7; 8 bases fit TRBD2. The CDR3 sequence is 16 residues long. Germline V gene data show CDR1 as SGHRS and CDR2 as YFSETQ. V shed 1 base and J 6 bases; nucleotides not matched to a gene: 12. The CDR3: CASSLTAGGGASEQYF. The DNA of the CDR3 is TGCGCCAGCAGCTTGACGGCGGGAGGTGGGGCCTCCGAGCAGTACTTC.

The CDR3 reads CSVVAGGVVQYF. CDR3 bases: TGCAGCGTCGTGGCTGGGGGGGTGGTTCAGTACTTC. The V call is TRBV29-1, the J call TRBJ2-7; 7 bases line up with TRBD2. CDR1 and CDR2 from the germline V gene are SQVTM and ANQGSEA. This CDR3 has 12 residues. Germline trimming cut 6 bases from V and 10 bases from J; bases unmatched to any gene: 12.

The chain combines TRBV4-2 with TRBJ2-5; tentatively, D is TRBD1 (6 bases). V lost 1 base and J 3 bases, leaving 18 bases between the germline ends. Germline values: CDR1 LGHNA, CDR2 YNFKEQ. The CDR3 has 17 amino acids. CDR3 region: CASSQGVARKGEETQYF. The CDR3 nucleotides read TGTGCCAGCAGCCAAGGAGTGGCGCGGAAGGGGGAAGAGACCCAGTACTTC.

The rearrangement links TRBV6-1 to TRBJ1-1, with 7 bases lining up with TRBD1. The V gene end was trimmed by 7 bases and the J gene end by 7 bases; junction bases not matched to a gene: 3. Per the germline V gene, CDR1 is MNHNS and CDR2 is SASEGT. The CDR3 sequence is 11 residues long. The CDR3 bases are TGTGCCAGCAAGTGGGACAGTGAAGCTTTCTTT. Amino acid sequence: CASKWDSEAFF.

The gene calls are TRBV30 and TRBJ1-2; tentatively, D is TRBD1 (5 bases). V was trimmed by 6 bases and J by 0 bases, leaving 17 bases between them. This CDR3 is built from 15 residues. The germline V gene encodes CDR1 GTSNPN and CDR2 SVGIG (reference sequence). The CDR3 bases are TGTGCCTGCCAGGGAGGGCGGAAGGCTAACTATGGCTACACCTTC. It translates to CACQGGRKANYGYTF. The variable domain in full, with the rest retrieved from reference TRBV30 and TRBJ1-2, is SQTIHQWPATLVQPVGSPLSLECTVEGTSNPNLYWYRQAAGRGLQLLFYSVGIGQISSEVPQNLSASRPQDRQFILSSKKLLLSDSGFYLCACQGGRKANYGYTFGSGTRLTVV.

This clone was counted a single time. The J gene is TRBJ1-2, the V gene TRBV28, with a possible D match to TRBD1 (5 bases). Trimming shortened V by 4 bases and J by 3 bases, and 15 bases separated the two germline ends. The CDR3 is 15 amino acids. The germline V gene has CDR1 MDHEN and CDR2 SYDVKM. The CDR3 nucleotides are TGTGCCAGCAGTTCCCCGGCGGGGGTTGACTATGGCTACACCTTC. Encoded protein: CASSSPAGVDYGYTF.

The chain carries TRBV11-3 and TRBJ2-1; 12 bases are shared with TRBD2. Per germline, CDR1 SGHNT and CDR2 YENEEA. V was clipped by 5 bases and J by 5 bases; unmatched bases: 4. The CDR3 has 15 residues. The chain's CDR3 is CASSHRTSGDNEQFF. CDR3 nucleotide sequence: TGTGCCAGCAGCCACCGGACTAGCGGGGACAATGAGCAGTTCTTC.

The chain carries TRBV7-9 and TRBJ1-5; D unclear. Trimming left V 5 bases short and J 5 bases short, with 10 bases between. CDR3 size: 13 residues. In germline, CDR1 is SEHNR, CDR2 FQNEAQ (reference sequence). As DNA, the CDR3 is TGTGCCAGCAGCAGAGAAGGAGATCAGCCCCAGCATTTT. As protein: CASSREGDQPQHF.

The chain uses TRBV6-5 and TRBJ2-7; possibly TRBD2 for D (5 bases). Trimming shortened V by 0 bases and J by 2 bases, and 11 bases separated the two germline ends. CDR1 is MNHEY and CDR2 is SVGAGI in the germline V gene. This CDR3 contains 15 residues. CDR3 sequence reads: CASSYSLLGTYEQYF. Here the CDR3 DNA reads TGTGCCAGCAGTTACTCGTTACTAGGAACCTACGAGCAGTACTTC.

V and J are TRBV2 and TRBJ2-2, with TRBD2 identical over 8 bases. In germline, CDR1 is SNHLY, CDR2 FYNNEI. The CDR3 has 16 residues. The trim removed 1 base at V and 3 bases at J, leaving 4 bases unmatched. CDR3 in amino acids: CASSEDTTSDTGELFF. The CDR3 coding sequence is TGTGCCAGCAGTGAAGATACGACTAGCGACACCGGGGAGCTGTTTTTT.

This sequence joins TRBV5-6 and TRBJ2-7; the D call may be TRBD1 or TRBD2 (6 bases each). The germline V and J ends were trimmed by 3 bases and 4 bases, with 23 bases remaining between them. The germline V gene has CDR1 SGHDT and CDR2 YYEEEE. The CDR3 totals 17 residues. CDR3: CASSSGGAGGQVYEQYF. The DNA for the CDR3 is TGTGCCAGCAGCTCCGGAGGAGCCGGGGGCCAGGTGTACGAGCAGTACTTC.

This chain uses TRBV5-1 with TRBJ2-7, with TRBD1 identical over 9 bases. Germline assignment: CDR1 SGHRS and CDR2 YFSETQ. Trimming at V came to 4 bases and at J to 4 bases, leaving 12 bases not matched to a gene. The CDR3 extends over 16 amino acids. CDR3 region: CASSPTRDRASYEQYF. The CDR3 DNA follows: TGCGCCAGCAGCCCTACCCGGGACAGGGCCTCTTACGAGCAGTACTTC.

This chain's CDR3 is CAIRGGGATEAFF. CDR3 coding DNA: TGTGCCATCAGGGGAGGGGGGGCGACTGAAGCTTTCTTT. The chain uses TRBV10-3 and TRBJ1-1, with D perhaps TRBD1 (6 bases). CDR3 length: 13 amino acids. From germline, CDR1 is ENHRY and CDR2 SYGVKD. Trimming left V 6 bases short and J 5 bases short, with 13 bases between.

The chain uses TRBV30 and TRBJ1-2; D gene unclear. Trimming took 1 base from V and 5 from J, leaving 8 bases between them. The CDR3 has 12 residues. CDR1 GTSNPN and CDR2 SVGIG come from the germline V gene (reference sequence). CDR3 nucleotide sequence: TGTGCCTGGAGTGGGAGGACTTATGGCTACACCTTC. This translates into CAWSGRTYGYTF.

The V call is TRBV6-1, the J call TRBJ1-4; 7 bases line up with TRBD1. This CDR3 is 14 amino acids long. The germline V gene encodes CDR1 MNHNS and CDR2 SASEGT. V was pared by 2 bases and J by 8 bases, with 5 bases of the junction left unmatched. Written as DNA, the CDR3 is TGTGCCAGCAGTGAAAGGGGGCGAGAGGAAAAACTGTTTTTT. Protein product: CASSERGREEKLFF.

The CDR3: CASSLRVTDTQYF. CDR3 DNA sequence: TGTGCCAGCAGCCTGAGAGTGACGGATACGCAGTATTTT. This chain links TRBV5-5 with TRBJ2-3; D uncertain. Trimming removed 4 bases from V and 6 bases from J, with 12 bases in between. Germline CDR1 SGHKS, CDR2 YYEKEE (reference sequence). The length of the CDR3 is 13 residues.

The V call is TRBV9, the J call TRBJ2-3, with D perhaps TRBD1 (6 bases). The V gene lost 4 bases and the J gene lost 6 bases, with 18 bases spanning the gap. The CDR3 contains 15 residues. The germline V gene has CDR1 SGDLS and CDR2 YYNGEE. The CDR3 nucleotides are TGTGCCAGCAGCATTGGACAGAGGTTTGGGGATACGCAGTATTTT. Translated: CASSIGQRFGDTQYF. The complete variable domain, with remaining parts taken from reference TRBV9 and TRBJ2-3, reads DSGVTQTPKHLITATGQRVTLRCSPRSGDLSVYWYQQSLDQGLQFLIQYYNGEERAKGNILERFSAQQFPDLHSELNLSSLELGDSALYFCASSIGQRFGDTQYFGPGTRLTVL.

This chain links TRBV7-9 with TRBJ2-5; TRBD1 agrees at 7 bases. Germline-derived CDR1 and CDR2 are SEHNR and FQNEAQ (reference sequence). The CDR3 length is 14 residues. Trimming took 1 base from V and 2 from J; bases not matched to a gene: 1. The CDR3 is CASSLGGQQETQYF. The CDR3 DNA reads TGTGCCAGCAGCTTAGGGGGACAGCAAGAGACCCAGTACTTC. Together with reference TRBV7-9 and TRBJ2-5, the CDR3 gives the full variable domain: DTGVSQNPRHKITKRGQNVTFRCDPISEHNRLYWYRQTLGQGPEFLTYFQNEAQLEKSRLLSDRFSAERPKGSFSTLEIQRTEQGDSAMYLCASSLGGQQETQYFGPGTRLLVL.

This chain links TRBV27 with TRBJ1-5; D is possibly TRBD1 (6 bases). Trimming removed 1 base at V and 4 bases at J, with 11 bases between. This CDR3 is 15 amino acids long. The germline V gene has CDR1 MNHEY and CDR2 SMNVEV (reference sequence). The CDR3, as DNA: TGTGCCAGCAGTTTATTCGGACAGCCGAATCAGCCCCAGCATTTT. Residues: CASSLFGQPNQPQHF.

The rearrangement links TRBV30 to TRBJ2-7; unclear D gene. This CDR3 contains 14 residues. V was shortened by 1 base and J by 0 bases, with 10 bases between the two germline ends. Germline V CDR1 and CDR2: GTSNPN, SVGIG (reference sequence). The CDR3 here is CAWSAPAYSYEQYF. The CDR3 nucleotides are TGTGCCTGGAGTGCCCCAGCGTACTCCTACGAGCAGTACTTC.

The chain uses TRBV7-9 and TRBJ2-1; no firm D call. The CDR3 is 15 residues long. Germline loops: CDR1 SEHNR, CDR2 FQNEAQ (reference sequence). Trimming cost V 2 bases and J 2 bases, with 10 bases left between them. CDR3 sequence: CASSLNSSPYNEQFF. Here the CDR3 DNA reads TGTGCCAGCAGCTTAAATAGTTCGCCCTACAATGAGCAGTTCTTC.

The chain is built from TRBV18 and TRBJ1-4; 7 bases are shared with TRBD1. Germline CDR1 is KGHSH and CDR2 is LQKENI. V lost 3 bases, J lost 8 bases, and 9 bases stayed unmatched. This CDR3 has 15 residues. The CDR3 nucleotides read TGTGCCAGCTCACCGAACGTAGGGGGCGACGAAAAACTGTTTTTT. This encodes CASSPNVGGDEKLFF.

This clone was counted only a few times. The gene calls are TRBV25-1 and TRBJ2-2; no clear D gene. CDR3 length: 14 amino acids. The germline CDR1 and CDR2 sequences are MGHDK and SYGVNS. V dropped 0 bases and J dropped 5 bases, with 7 bases sitting between them. This CDR3 is CASSEYKVTGELFF. In DNA form, the CDR3 reads TGTGCCAGCAGTGAATATAAGGTTACCGGGGAGCTGTTTTTT.

The V and J genes are TRBV12-5 and TRBJ2-5; D possibly uses TRBD1 or TRBD2 (6 bases each). This CDR3 contains 13 residues. In germline, CDR1 is LGHNT, CDR2 FRNRAP. The V end lost 3 bases, the J end lost 4 bases, and 9 bases lay between the germline ends. The CDR3: CASGFGGGETQYF. In DNA form, the CDR3 reads TGTGCTAGTGGTTTCGGGGGCGGAGAGACCCAGTACTTC.

V gene TRBV27 combines with J gene TRBJ2-1; 7 positions agree with TRBD2. Unmatched junction bases numbered 6, after V lost 7 bases and J lost 9 bases. CDR3 length equals 12 residues. The germline gives CDR1 MNHEY, CDR2 SMNVEV (reference sequence). CDR3 sequence: CASNIGGGEQFF. CDR3 in DNA: TGTGCCAGCAACATTGGGGGGGGTGAGCAGTTCTTC.

This chain links TRBV19 with TRBJ1-4, with D possibly TRBD1 on 5 matching bases. The V end was cut by 5 bases, the J end by 0 bases, with 13 bases between. This CDR3 region has 16 residues. Germline lookup yields CDR1 LNHDA and CDR2 SQIVND (reference sequence). The CDR3 protein is CASSDPRGATNEKLFF. CDR3 sequence (DNA): TGTGCCAGTAGTGACCCCCGGGGGGCAACTAATGAAAAACTGTTTTTT.

The chain combines TRBV4-2 with TRBJ2-1; 13 bases line up with TRBD2. The CDR3 spans 15 residues. The V segment lost 5 bases and the J segment 4 bases; nucleotides outside the gene matches: 2. Germline CDR1 LGHNA, CDR2 YNFKEQ. This chain's CDR3 is CASSVLAGGYNEQFF. Here the CDR3 DNA reads TGTGCCAGCAGCGTACTAGCGGGAGGGTACAATGAGCAGTTCTTC.

This rearrangement joins TRBV19 to TRBJ1-2, with D perhaps matching TRBD1 (5 bases). The germline gives CDR1 LNHDA, CDR2 SQIVND (reference sequence). The V and J ends lost 7 bases and 4 bases respectively, with 19 bases between them. The CDR3 is made up of 15 amino acids. The CDR3 here is CASTSGAEIFYGYTF. The CDR3 DNA sequence: TGTGCCAGTACCTCCGGGGCCGAAATTTTCTATGGCTACACCTTC. The full variable domain, rest sourced from reference TRBV19 and TRBJ1-2, is DGGITQSPKYLFRKEGQNVTLSCEQNLNHDAMYWYRQDPGQGLRLIYYSQIVNDFQKGDIAEGYSVSREKKESFPLTVTSAQKNPTAFYLCASTSGAEIFYGYTFGSGTRLTVV.

V gene TRBV6-1 combines with J gene TRBJ1-2; TRBD1 is a possible D gene (5 bases). The V end was cut by 4 bases, the J end by 1 base, with 13 bases between. The CDR3 consists of 15 residues. The V gene's germline CDR1 is MNHNS and CDR2 SASEGT. The CDR3 reads CASSGPGTFNYGYTF. The CDR3 nucleotides are TGTGCCAGCAGTGGTCCCGGGACGTTTAACTATGGCTACACCTTC.